This T cell receptor (beta chain) comes out of a study of blood T cell repertoires in COVID-19 (dated by TCRdb to about 2020). In the study overall: Samples from collaborators originated in the United States, Italy and Spain and spanned both the acute and convalescent phases of COVID-19. Subjects who had been exposed to COVID-19, were actively infected with it, or had recovered from it provided the deeply sampled blood TCRbeta repertoires that made up the dataset. The prospective study material was composed of cDNA or gDNA derived from T cells, B-cell-depleted T cells, or PBMCs. Samples were obtained from the ongoing ImmuneRACE study (first 160 participants) and from 1,254 subjects provided by 6 global collaborators. A freely available public database, intended as a resource for researchers studying the immune response to SARS-CoV-2, is where the repertoires were released. The sample metadata nearly always contained a de-identified subject ID, COVID-19 status, age in years and sex. Where available, HLA class I and class II types were obtained from metadata supplied by the sample provider rather than from assay-based typing.

Overall results and qualifications from the work: The quantity of clinical and demographic metadata differed by source and by participant and was supplied without curation.

For this chain, trimming is 6 bases at the V end and 5 bases at the J end, and the number of junction bases without a gene match is 9. The CDR3, from cysteine to phenylalanine, totals 14 residues. The sequence is cut down to CDR3 DNA, 42 bases in frame from base 1. Via the germline V gene (reference sequence), CDR1 is MNHEY and CDR2 SMNVEV. Whole blood was collected in K2EDTA tubes by collaborating institutions according to the institutions' own protocols. For TCRbeta analysis, collaborators shipped samples as frozen whole blood, isolated PBMCs, or DNA extracted from either of those sample types. TCRbeta CDR3 regions were amplified from genomic DNA by means of the immunoSEQ Assay, a bias-controlled multiplex PCR. The authors processed their data as follows. The number of nucleated cells in each sample was estimated from the amplification of reference gene primers within the assay. Sequence reads were collapsed and filtered to measure the absolute abundance of every unique TCRbeta CDR3 rearrangement. Productive Simpson clonality was computed per sample as the square root of Simpson's diversity index over productive rearrangements. TCRdb took this table from immuneACCESS and kept in-frame rearrangements with V and J called. Such tables lack part of the clones; where checked against another copy, unresolved V genes explain under half of the gap, and the rest is unexplained. V and J calls and clone size follow that table, whereas D and trimming were derived from the DNA. Counted in this sample were tens of thousands of clones; 75% to 85% of them appeared once. The leading ten clones occupy roughly 6.3% of the sample.

On this clone itself: What antigen it recognizes has not been identified. No clone much larger than this one lies a single base away; base qualities are absent.

The source is a woman aged 60-75 years with acute or convalescent COVID-19. The rearranged segments are TRBV27 and TRBJ2-7; 8 central nucleotides agree with TRBD1. Source material: peripheral blood. The DNA reads TGTGCCAGCAGCCCCGGGACAGGAGGTAACGAGCAGTACTTC. This encodes CASSPGTGGNEQYF.